This T cell receptor beta chain was identified in a study of T cells in Graves' hyperthyroidism and ophthalmopathy. Study-wide background: Peripheral blood draws took place at initial diagnosis, ahead of any treatment.

Amplified regions were TCR beta CDR3 sequences from RNA transcripts. When the TCR CDR3 underwent first-round RT-PCR, the HTBI primer set was used. TCRdb processed the multiplex PCR reads anew with MiXCR; each CDR3 protein has one entry. The table lists a few hundred thousand distinct CDR3 sequences, about 15% of them singletons. Clinical symptoms, serum thyroxine, TRAb, thyroid ultrasound and orbital computed tomography informed diagnoses. General observations from the study: The blood repertoire included most of the expanded thyroid clonotypes above 0.001.

There are 14 residues in the CDR3. V dropped 1 base and J dropped 1 base, with 8 bases sitting between them. Germline V lookup: CDR1 MNHNS, CDR2 SASEGT. This clonotype was detected many times. Its antigen remains unidentified. The rearrangement uses TRBV6-1 and TRBJ2-7; tentatively, D is TRBD2 (5 bases). The receptor was derived from a woman in her 30s with Graves' hyperthyroidism. Sequencing was carried out using blood. The CDR3 loop reads CASSEGTGSYEQYF. The CDR3 nucleotides are TGTGCCAGCAGTGAAGGTACGGGATCCTACGAGCAGTACTTC.